These T cell receptor beta chains were read from a single sample in a study of blood T cell repertoires in COVID-19. Measured with immunoSEQ multiplex PCR; TCRdb has only the in-frame clones, and not every one. Of 210,000 or so clones listed, approximately 84% are singletons. Sequencing was carried out using peripheral blood. Receptors originate from a woman aged 65 to 85 with active or convalescent COVID-19. CDR3s include the opening cysteine and the closing phenylalanine or tryptophan. A D gene is named only where the DNA matches it firmly. Rows give clone size only sometimes, using once, few, many, or a class for an expanded clone.

size,D,V,J,CDR3,DNA
-,-,TRBV28,TRBJ1-2,CASSLGRAGGYTF,TGTGCCAGCAGTTTAGGGAGGGCCGGTGGCTACACCTTC
-,-,TRBV19,TRBJ2-3,CASSSAGRDTKGYYTQYF,TGTGCCAGTTCCTCAGCGGGAAGGGACACAAAAGGGTATTATACGCAGTATTTT
-,-,TRBV6-1,TRBJ1-6,CASSEGVTGYSPLHF,TGTGCCAGCAGTGAAGGGGTTACAGGGTATTCACCCCTCCACTTT
-,-,TRBV19,TRBJ2-1,CASSMLSAGGLGDEQFF,TGTGCCAGTAGTATGCTGAGTGCAGGGGGACTAGGCGATGAGCAGTTCTTC
-,-,TRBV19,TRBJ1-5,CASSKLADNQPQHF,TGTGCCAGTAGTAAATTGGCAGACAATCAGCCCCAGCATTTT
-,-,TRBV4-1,TRBJ2-1,CASSQIPSQRFWGDRNEQFF,TGCGCCAGCAGCCAAATACCTTCACAGCGATTTTGGGGGGATCGAAATGAGCAGTTCTTC
-,-,TRBV11-2,TRBJ2-2,CASSPSLAANTGELFF,TGTGCCAGCAGCCCCTCCCTAGCAGCGAACACCGGGGAGCTGTTTTTT
-,-,TRBV28,TRBJ2-1,CASYEAGGADNEQFF,TGTGCCAGCTACGAAGCGGGCGGAGCCGACAATGAGCAGTTCTTC
-,TRBD1,TRBV27,TRBJ2-7,CASSWTGGDYEQYF,TGTGCCAGCAGTTGGACAGGGGGCGACTACGAGCAGTACTTC
few,TRBD1,TRBV6-1,TRBJ1-2,CASSERGRDGYTF,TGTGCCAGCAGTGAAAGGGGGCGCGATGGCTACACCTTC
-,TRBD1,TRBV19,TRBJ2-7,CASGTGVKYF,TGTGCCAGTGGGACAGGGGTAAAGTACTTC
-,TRBD1,TRBV18,TRBJ1-1,CASSPSAGGTEAFF,TGTGCCAGCTCACCGTCCGCAGGGGGGACTGAAGCTTTCTTT
-,TRBD2,TRBV9,TRBJ2-7,CASGMGLAGVEQYF,TGTGCCAGCGGGATGGGACTAGCGGGAGTCGAGCAGTACTTC
few,-,TRBV5-6,TRBJ1-3,CASGRGGNTIYF,TGTGCCAGCGGCAGGGGAGGAAACACCATATATTTT
-,-,TRBV28,TRBJ2-5,CASSPRGRGETQYF,TGTGCCAGCAGTCCTCGGGGTCGCGGAGAGACCCAGTACTTC
-,-,TRBV5-6,TRBJ2-7,CASSFGLAVSYEQYF,TGTGCCAGCAGCTTCGGGTTAGCGGTATCCTACGAGCAGTACTTC
-,TRBD1,TRBV10-1,TRBJ2-5,CASSPGTGNFQETQYF,TGCGCCAGCAGTCCCGGGACAGGAAATTTCCAAGAGACCCAGTACTTC
-,-,TRBV6-5,TRBJ1-4,CASSPQGFVEKLFF,TGTGCCAGCAGTCCACAGGGATTTGTAGAAAAACTGTTTTTT